Each of the 26 T cell receptor beta chains below was sequenced from the same sample in a study of neurological immune-mediated disorders. TCRdb passed the 5' RACE reads through MiXCR, listing each CDR3 protein once. The sample shows fewer than 80,000 distinct CDR3 sequences, around 4.7% of them seen only once. The sequencing input was PBMCs. All receptors come from a woman aged 45-60 years with multiple sclerosis.

In its sample, this clonotype was seen many times. The rearrangement uses TRBV18 and TRBJ2-2; D not resolved. Germline CDR1 and CDR2: KGHSH and LQKENI. The CDR3 runs to 15 residues. V shed 0 bases and J shed 6 bases, with 11 bases lying between them. CDR3 DNA sequence: TGTGCCAGCTCACCACCGTTTCCGTGGGCCGGGGAGCTGTTTTTT. Translating gives CASSPPFPWAGELFF.

This clonotype was counted at least ten times. V and J are TRBV27 and TRBJ2-5, with TRBD1 as a possible D gene (6 bases). V was shortened by 8 bases and J by 4 bases, with 23 bases between the two germline ends. In germline, CDR1 is MNHEY, CDR2 SMNVEV (reference sequence). The CDR3 spans 16 residues. CDR3 protein: CASVTLYTGKTETQYF. CDR3 coding DNA: TGTGCCAGCGTGACCCTTTATACAGGGAAGACAGAGACCCAGTACTTC.

In this sample, this clonotype turned up many times. The chain has TRBV20-1 and TRBJ2-5; possibly TRBD1 for D (6 bases). The CDR3 sequence is 14 residues long. Germline V gene sequence: CDR1 DFQATT, CDR2 SNEGSKA (reference sequence). With 6 bases removed from V and 5 bases from J, the gap between germline ends came to 19 bases. CDR3 amino acids: CSAPGTLRGETQYF. The DNA for the CDR3 is TGCAGTGCCCCCGGGACCCTAAGGGGGGAGACCCAGTACTTC.

This clonotype was counted ten times or more. This chain uses TRBV12-3 or TRBV12-4 with TRBJ2-2; D is uncertain. Trimming took 2 bases from V and 7 from J, leaving 8 bases between them. The CDR3 is 13 residues long. CDR3 loop: CASSLMGIGELFF. Written as DNA, the CDR3 is TGTGCCAGCAGTTTAATGGGGATCGGGGAGCTGTTTTTT.

This clonotype was found many times. The chain links TRBV6-5 to TRBJ1-2, with TRBD1 matching 11 bases. The CDR3 has 14 residues. V was pared by 7 bases and J by 6 bases, with 7 bases of the junction left unmatched. Germline loops: CDR1 MNHEY, CDR2 SVGAGI. In DNA form, the CDR3 reads TGTGCCAGCACCCGACCGGGACAGGGGGATGGCTACACCTTC. This sequence encodes CASTRPGQGDGYTF.

V is TRBV18 and J is TRBJ2-7; 8 bases fit TRBD1. Germline values: CDR1 KGHSH, CDR2 LQKENI. The CDR3 consists of 14 residues. V trimming: 6 bases; J trimming: 4 bases; junction bases outside the gene matches: 8. CDR3 sequence (DNA): TGTGCCAGCTCCCAAAATACAGGGGGGTACGAGCAGTACTTC. Amino acids: CASSQNTGGYEQYF.

This clonotype was seen many times. The rearrangement links TRBV20-1 to TRBJ2-3; TRBD2 might be the D (5 bases). Germline V gene data show CDR1 as DFQATT and CDR2 as SNEGSKA (reference sequence). V dropped 0 bases and J dropped 7 bases, with 14 bases sitting between them. The CDR3 has 14 amino acids. The CDR3 sequence: CSARDRVGRNTQYF. The CDR3, as DNA: TGCAGTGCTAGAGATCGGGTAGGGAGAAATACGCAGTATTTT.

In its sample, this clonotype was seen many times. The chain is built from TRBV4-1 and TRBJ2-1; 8 positions agree with TRBD1. The trim removed 1 base at V and 7 bases at J, leaving 6 bases unmatched. CDR3 length: 15 amino acids. Germline CDR1 MGHRA, CDR2 YSYEKL. CDR3 region: CASSQGQGAWNEQFF. CDR3 sequence (DNA): TGCGCCAGCAGCCAAGGGCAGGGGGCTTGGAATGAGCAGTTCTTC.

This clonotype was found many times. The genes are TRBV11-2 and TRBJ1-1; D is unresolved. V was cut by 2 bases and J by 0 bases, with 7 bases left in between. The CDR3 runs 14 residues. Germline V CDR1 and CDR2: SGHAT, FQNNGV. The CDR3 DNA follows: TGTGCCAGCAGCTTATTTACATTGAACACTGAAGCTTTCTTT. The encoded protein is CASSLFTLNTEAFF.

This clonotype has ten or more counts. The chain employs TRBV7-2 and TRBJ2-7, with D possibly TRBD2 on 6 matching bases. The germline V gene encodes CDR1 SGHTA and CDR2 FQGNSA. CDR3 size: 15 residues. The V end was cut by 0 bases, the J end by 3 bases, with 12 bases between. This chain's CDR3 is CASSLARGRYYEQYV. CDR3 DNA sequence: TGTGCCAGCAGCTTAGCGCGGGGCAGATACTACGAGCAGTACGTC.

This clonotype has a count of ten or more. This chain connects TRBV5-1 to TRBJ2-2; TRBD2 aligns across 8 bases. Germline V gene sequence: CDR1 SGHRS, CDR2 YFSETQ. The CDR3 runs 16 residues. J was trimmed by 4 bases and V by 0 bases; bases with no gene match: 5. This chain's CDR3 is CASSLAQRGSTGELFF. For the CDR3, the DNA is TGCGCCAGCAGCTTGGCCCAGCGGGGGAGCACCGGGGAGCTGTTTTTT.

This clonotype was found many times. The chain carries TRBV5-1 and TRBJ1-2; 9 nucleotides line up with TRBD1. The CDR3 has 14 residues. V lost 5 bases and J lost 3; bases outside the gene matches: 5. Germline V CDR1 and CDR2: SGHRS, YFSETQ. The CDR3 sequence: CASRPTGGDYGYTF. In nucleotides, the CDR3 is TGCGCCAGCAGACCGACAGGGGGGGACTATGGCTACACCTTC. Full variable domain (rest looked up from reference TRBV5-1 and TRBJ1-2): KAGVTQTPRYLIKTRGQQVTLSCSPISGHRSVSWYQQTPGQGLQFLFEYFSETQRNKGNFPGRFSGRQFSNSRSEMNVSTLELGDSALYLCASRPTGGDYGYTFGSGTRLTVV.

There are many counts of this clonotype. The J gene is TRBJ1-2, the V gene TRBV28, with TRBD1 matching 11 bases. Germline V CDR1 and CDR2: MDHEN, SYDVKM. This CDR3 region has 14 residues. The junction had 3 bases not matched to a gene; V was cut back by 2 bases and J by 7 bases. CDR3 loop: CASSLDGTGGGYTF. The CDR3 DNA sequence: TGTGCCAGCAGTTTAGACGGGACAGGGGGTGGCTACACCTTC.

This clonotype was detected ten times or more. The V gene is TRBV5-1, the J gene TRBJ2-5; a weak D match, TRBD1 (6 bases). Trimming cost V 4 bases and J 5 bases, with 27 bases left between them. CDR3 length equals 18 residues. Per germline, CDR1 SGHRS and CDR2 YFSETQ. The CDR3 nucleotides are TGCGCCAGCAGCACCGAACCTCCGGGACACGGATCCGGGGAGACCCAGTACTTC. It encodes CASSTEPPGHGSGETQYF.

This clonotype was picked up a small number of times. The CDR3 DNA sequence: TGTGCCAGCAGTCTGGGGGCTTTAGGCACAGATACGCAGTATTTT. Translation gives CASSLGALGTDTQYF. This chain connects TRBV6-6 to TRBJ2-3; the D gene is possibly TRBD1 (6 bases). The CDR3 is 15 residues long. Trimming removed 5 bases from V and 1 base from J, with 13 bases in between. Germline CDR1 MNHNY, CDR2 SVGAGI (reference sequence).

This clonotype was detected ten times or more. J is TRBJ2-1 and V is TRBV6-2 or TRBV6-3, with D possibly TRBD1 on 6 matching bases. The CDR3 is 15 amino acids. Germline-derived CDR1 and CDR2 are MNHEY and SVGEGT. V was clipped by 4 bases and J by 2 bases, with 12 bases between them. This CDR3 is CASSFGPGAYNEQFF. CDR3 DNA: TGTGCCAGCAGTTTCGGTCCAGGGGCCTACAATGAGCAGTTCTTC.

Worth noting for this clonotype: Compared with germline, one end of the junction differs, possibly owing to a read error. The rearrangement joins TRBV5-5 to TRBJ2-4, with 11 bases fitting TRBD2. CDR3 length: 12 amino acids. Germline CDR1 and CDR2: SGHKS and YYEKEE (reference sequence). The CDR3 nucleotides read TGTGCCAGCAGCTTGGCGCTGGGACTAGCGGTCTTC. Translating it yields CASSLALGLAVF.

This clonotype appeared many times. The chain links TRBV7-2 to TRBJ2-3, with 7 bases fitting TRBD1. The CDR3 covers 15 residues. Germline trimming cut 3 bases from V and 2 bases from J; bases unmatched to any gene: 5. From germline, CDR1 is SGHTA and CDR2 FQGNSA. CDR3 loop: CASSFRDRDTDTQYF. The CDR3 DNA sequence: TGTGCCAGCAGCTTCCGGGACAGAGACACAGATACGCAGTATTTT.

This clonotype has ten or more counts. V gene TRBV20-1 combines with J gene TRBJ2-1, with 8 bases that match TRBD1. Germline-derived CDR1 and CDR2 are DFQATT and SNEGSKA (reference sequence). J gave up 7 bases and V 0 bases, and 11 bases lay outside the gene matches. This CDR3 spans 16 amino acids. DNA of the CDR3: TGCAGTGCTAGAGAGGAGGTTACAGGGGGTAGTAATGAGCAGTTCTTC. Translation gives CSAREEVTGGSNEQFF.

This clonotype was picked up many times. The V gene is TRBV20-1, the J gene TRBJ1-1; 8 bases agree with TRBD1. The V and J ends lost 8 bases and 7 bases, in that order; junction bases with no gene match: 3. The CDR3 sequence is 10 residues long. CDR1 is DFQATT and CDR2 is SNEGSKA in the germline V gene (reference sequence). CDR3 in DNA: TGCAGTTCCGACAGGGGTGAAGCTTTCTTT. It translates to CSSDRGEAFF.

This clonotype was found many times. The V gene is TRBV9, the J gene TRBJ1-2, with D unclear. The CDR3 is 11 residues long. The V and J ends lost 3 bases and 8 bases respectively, with 8 bases between them. Germline CDR1 is SGDLS and CDR2 is YYNGEE. CDR3 bases: TGTGCCAGCAGCGGATTGGGGGGCTACACCTTC. It encodes CASSGLGGYTF. The entire variable domain, with the rest obtained from reference TRBV9 and TRBJ1-2, is as follows: DSGVTQTPKHLITATGQRVTLRCSPRSGDLSVYWYQQSLDQGLQFLIQYYNGEERAKGNILERFSAQQFPDLHSELNLSSLELGDSALYFCASSGLGGYTFGSGTRLTVV.

This clonotype was seen many times. V and J are TRBV7-2 and TRBJ1-1, with D possibly being TRBD1 (5 bases). V was trimmed by 5 bases and J by 1 base, leaving 11 bases between them. The CDR3 loop spans 14 amino acids. CDR1 and CDR2 (germline): SGHTA, FQGNSA. As DNA, the CDR3 is TGTGCCAGCAGCCCGGGACGGCGGAACACTGAAGCTTTCTTT. Translating gives CASSPGRRNTEAFF. Combining the CDR3 with reference TRBV7-2 and TRBJ1-1 gives the whole variable domain GAGVSQSPSNKVTEKGKDVELRCDPISGHTALYWYRQSLGQGLEFLIYFQGNSAPDKSGLPSDRFSAERTGGSVSTLTIQRTQQEDSAVYLCASSPGRRNTEAFFGQGTRLTVV.

This clonotype showed up many times. The chain combines TRBV4-3 with TRBJ1-6; TRBD1 matches at 10 bases. This CDR3 region has 16 residues. The germline CDR1 and CDR2 sequences are LGHNA and YSLEER. V lost 2 bases and J lost 9; bases outside the gene matches: 7. CDR3 sequence: CASSQITGTGASPLHF. CDR3 sequence (DNA): TGCGCCAGCAGCCAAATAACCGGGACAGGGGCTTCACCCCTCCACTTT.

This clonotype has a count of ten or more. The J gene is TRBJ2-7, the V gene TRBV5-4; D is undetermined. CDR1 is SGHNT, CDR2 YYREEE, per germline (reference sequence). The CDR3 runs to 14 residues. Trimming shortened V by 3 bases and J by 3 bases, and 13 bases separated the two germline ends. In DNA form, the CDR3 reads TGTGCCAGCAGCTCCACTACTTCAATCTACGAGCAGTACTTC. It codes for CASSSTTSIYEQYF. Using reference TRBV5-4 and TRBJ2-7 for the parts outside the CDR3, the full variable domain is ETGVTQSPTHLIKTRGQQVTLRCSSQSGHNTVSWYQQALGQGPQFIFQYYREEENGRGNFPPRFSGLQFPNYSSELNVNALELDDSALYLCASSSTTSIYEQYFGPGTRLTVT.

Ten or more counts support this clonotype. The chain is built from TRBV9 and TRBJ1-5, with TRBD1 as a possible D gene (5 bases). V lost 5 bases and J 4 bases, leaving 13 bases between the germline ends. The germline gives CDR1 SGDLS, CDR2 YYNGEE. This CDR3 has 14 amino acids. The DNA of the CDR3 is TGTGCCAGCAGTGCCGGGACCGATAATCAGCCCCAGCATTTT. It codes for CASSAGTDNQPQHF.

At least ten counts were recorded for this clonotype. This rearrangement joins TRBV12-3 or TRBV12-4 to TRBJ2-4; D unresolved. Trimming took off 3 bases at V and 0 bases at J, with 6 bases between the two ends. CDR3 length equals 14 residues. For the CDR3, the DNA is TGTGCCAGCAGTTTCGGTTTAGCCAAAAACATTCAGTACTTC. Translating it yields CASSFGLAKNIQYF.